This is a list of T cell receptor beta chains from one sample in a study of vaccination effects on CD4 cells after COVID-19. Their antigens are not known. Assay: immunoSEQ multiplex PCR; the TCRdb copy retains only in-frame clones and omits some. The sample includes 35,000 to 45,000 clones, about 70% of them seen just once. The sample was CD4+ T cells from PBMCs cultured with HCoV-OC43 spike peptides, taken before COVID-19 vaccination. The receptors were gathered from a human donor who received a COVID-19 vaccine. Both conserved end residues are part of each CDR3. Fields, in order: J gene, V gene, clone size, D gene, CDR3 protein, CDR3 DNA. The D gene is left open where the match is weak. Clone size is not always given. Where it is, it says once, few, many or a class for expanded clones.

J: TRBJ2-5
V: TRBV5-4
size: NA
D: NA
CDR3: CASSLRNREETQYF
DNA: TGTGCCAGCAGCTTAAGAAACAGGGAGGAGACCCAGTACTTC

J: TRBJ1-5
V: TRBV5-1
size: NA
D: NA
CDR3: CASSLGDRGNQPQHF
DNA: TGCGCCAGCAGCTTGGGAGATCGGGGAAATCAGCCCCAGCATTTT

J: TRBJ1-3
V: TRBV7-7
size: NA
D: NA
CDR3: CASSPGFGNTIYF
DNA: TGTGCCAGCAGCCCAGGGTTTGGAAACACCATATATTTT

J: TRBJ2-7
V: TRBV27
size: NA
D: NA
CDR3: CASSSSGDRTYSYEQYF
DNA: TGTGCCAGCAGTTCCAGCGGGGACAGGACCTACTCCTACGAGCAGTACTTC

J: TRBJ1-6
V: TRBV7-8
size: NA
D: NA
CDR3: CASSPDLGGRGSPLHF
DNA: TGTGCCAGCAGCCCAGACCTTGGGGGAAGGGGCTCACCCCTCCACTTT

J: TRBJ1-4
V: TRBV6-1
size: NA
D: NA
CDR3: CASSEQPSTNEKLFF
DNA: TGTGCCAGCAGTGAACAGCCTTCAACTAATGAAAAACTGTTTTTT

J: TRBJ2-1
V: TRBV15
size: NA
D: NA
CDR3: CATSRDYSRANEQFF
DNA: TGTGCCACCAGCAGAGATTATAGCCGGGCTAATGAGCAGTTCTTC

J: TRBJ1-5
V: TRBV19
size: NA
D: TRBD1
CDR3: CASSGTVNQPQHF
DNA: TGTGCCAGTAGTGGGACAGTCAATCAGCCCCAGCATTTT

J: TRBJ2-2
V: TRBV6-5
size: NA
D: NA
CDR3: CASSYGGTTGELFF
DNA: TGTGCCAGCAGTTACGGGGGAACGACCGGGGAGCTGTTTTTT

J: TRBJ2-1
V: TRBV20-1
size: NA
D: NA
CDR3: CSASDFLRASYNEQFF
DNA: TGCAGTGCTAGTGACTTTTTACGGGCCTCCTACAATGAGCAGTTCTTC

J: TRBJ2-5
V: TRBV25-1
size: NA
D: NA
CDR3: CASSTGTQKETQYF
DNA: TGTGCCAGCAGCACTGGGACTCAGAAAGAGACCCAGTACTTC

J: TRBJ1-5
V: TRBV7-2
size: NA
D: NA
CDR3: CASSLVGQPQHF
DNA: TGTGCCAGCAGCTTAGTGGGCCAGCCCCAGCATTTT

J: TRBJ1-1
V: TRBV27
size: NA
D: TRBD1
CDR3: CASSSFGQAEAFF
DNA: TGTGCCAGCAGTTCCTTTGGACAGGCTGAAGCTTTCTTT

J: TRBJ2-5
V: TRBV5-1
size: NA
D: NA
CDR3: CASSLGVSETQYF
DNA: TGCGCCAGCAGCTTGGGGGTTTCCGAGACCCAGTACTTC

J: TRBJ2-1
V: TRBV19
size: NA
D: NA
CDR3: CASSNSWDGYNEQFF
DNA: TGTGCCAGTAGTAACTCTTGGGACGGCTACAATGAGCAGTTCTTC

J: TRBJ1-1
V: TRBV16
size: NA
D: NA
CDR3: CASRPEGTEAFF
DNA: TGTGCCAGCAGACCGGAGGGAACTGAAGCTTTCTTT

J: TRBJ1-5
V: TRBV6-5
size: NA
D: NA
CDR3: CASSYGGYQPQHF
DNA: TGTGCCAGCAGTTACGGCGGTTATCAGCCCCAGCATTTT

J: TRBJ1-4
V: TRBV4-1
size: NA
D: TRBD1
CDR3: CASSQWDRGREKLFF
DNA: TGCGCCAGCAGCCAGTGGGACAGGGGGCGTGAAAAACTGTTTTTT

J: TRBJ1-6
V: TRBV28
size: NA
D: NA
CDR3: CASSLSGSYNSPLHF
DNA: TGTGCCAGCAGTTTATCGGGGTCCTATAATTCACCCCTCCACTTT

J: TRBJ2-7
V: TRBV15
size: NA
D: NA
CDR3: CATSSLTGSYEQYF
DNA: TGTGCCACCAGCAGTCTCACCGGCTCCTACGAGCAGTACTTC

J: TRBJ2-7
V: TRBV6-6
size: NA
D: TRBD2
CDR3: CASSRNPGLAGQQYF
DNA: TGTGCCAGCAGCCGGAACCCGGGACTAGCCGGACAGCAGTACTTC

J: TRBJ1-2
V: TRBV7-9
size: NA
D: NA
CDR3: CASSQDERGYTF
DNA: TGTGCCAGCAGCCAGGACGAGAGGGGCTACACCTTC

J: TRBJ1-1
V: TRBV19
size: NA
D: TRBD1
CDR3: CASNHPGQGYTEAFF
DNA: TGTGCCAGTAATCACCCGGGACAGGGGTACACTGAAGCTTTCTTT

J: TRBJ2-1
V: TRBV7-6
size: NA
D: TRBD2
CDR3: CASSPQTSGLSYNEQFF
DNA: TGTGCCAGCAGCCCTCAAACTAGCGGCCTCTCCTACAATGAGCAGTTCTTC

J: TRBJ2-5
V: TRBV4-1
size: NA
D: TRBD1
CDR3: CASSRAQGVAETQYF
DNA: TGCGCCAGCAGCCGTGCACAGGGGGTGGCGGAGACCCAGTACTTC

J: TRBJ1-2
V: TRBV7-8
size: NA
D: NA
CDR3: CASSTERANYGYTF
DNA: TGTGCCAGCAGCACTGAGAGAGCTAACTATGGCTACACCTTC

J: TRBJ2-2
V: TRBV6-4
size: NA
D: TRBD2
CDR3: CASSVSGGTGELFF
DNA: TGTGCCAGCAGTGTATCGGGGGGCACCGGGGAGCTGTTTTTT

J: TRBJ2-5
V: TRBV3-1/TRBV3-2
size: NA
D: TRBD2
CDR3: CASSQELAGMQETQYF
DNA: TGTGCCAGCAGCCAAGAACTAGCGGGCATGCAAGAGACCCAGTACTTC

J: TRBJ2-2
V: TRBV11-2
size: NA
D: NA
CDR3: CASSPDTGELFF
DNA: TGTGCCAGCAGCCCAGACACCGGGGAGCTGTTTTTT

J: TRBJ1-6
V: TRBV27
size: NA
D: NA
CDR3: CASSINGNSPLHF
DNA: TGTGCCAGCAGCATTAATGGAAATTCACCCCTCCACTTT

J: TRBJ2-2
V: TRBV5-1
size: few
D: NA
CDR3: CASSSTGRDTGELFF
DNA: TGCGCCAGCAGCTCGACAGGGAGGGACACCGGGGAGCTGTTTTTT

J: TRBJ2-5
V: TRBV19
size: NA
D: TRBD1
CDR3: CASSNPGQGAGGETQYF
DNA: TGTGCCAGTAGTAATCCGGGACAGGGGGCTGGAGGGGAGACCCAGTACTTC

J: TRBJ1-1
V: TRBV29-1
size: NA
D: NA
CDR3: CSVPDRNTEAFF
DNA: TGCAGCGTTCCGGACAGGAACACTGAAGCTTTCTTT

J: TRBJ2-5
V: TRBV2
size: NA
D: NA
CDR3: CASSGQIQETQYF
DNA: TGTGCCAGCAGTGGGCAGATACAAGAGACCCAGTACTTC

J: TRBJ2-7
V: TRBV9
size: few
D: TRBD1
CDR3: CASSVSTGGLGEQYF
DNA: TGTGCCAGCAGCGTAAGTACAGGGGGCCTCGGCGAGCAGTACTTC

J: TRBJ1-4
V: TRBV6-5
size: NA
D: TRBD1
CDR3: CASRPGQINEKLFF
DNA: TGTGCCAGCAGACCGGGACAGATAAATGAAAAACTGTTTTTT

J: TRBJ1-5
V: TRBV10-3
size: once
D: NA
CDR3: CAIAQGFNQPQHF
DNA: TGTGCCATCGCCCAGGGCTTCAATCAGCCCCAGCATTTT

J: TRBJ2-1
V: TRBV9
size: NA
D: TRBD2
CDR3: CASSVAGTSGRATYNEQFF
DNA: TGTGCCAGCAGCGTAGCCGGGACTAGCGGGAGAGCCACCTACAATGAGCAGTTCTTC

J: TRBJ2-7
V: TRBV4-1
size: NA
D: NA
CDR3: CASSQAVWGRIEQYF
DNA: TGCGCCAGCAGCCAAGCCGTCTGGGGGCGGATCGAGCAGTACTTC

J: TRBJ1-6
V: TRBV11-2
size: NA
D: NA
CDR3: CASSLVLGAVGSPLHF
DNA: TGTGCCAGCAGCTTAGTCCTGGGGGCGGTAGGCTCACCCCTCCACTTT

J: TRBJ1-1
V: TRBV5-6
size: NA
D: NA
CDR3: CASSLGGDPNTEAFF
DNA: TGTGCCAGCAGCTTGGGGGGGGACCCGAACACTGAAGCTTTCTTT

J: TRBJ1-1
V: TRBV4-1
size: few
D: TRBD1
CDR3: CASSYPGTENTEAFF
DNA: TGCGCCAGCAGCTACCCCGGGACAGAGAACACTGAAGCTTTCTTT

J: TRBJ2-7
V: TRBV5-1
size: NA
D: NA
CDR3: CASSLDRDYEQYF
DNA: TGCGCCAGCAGCTTGGACAGAGATTACGAGCAGTACTTC

J: TRBJ2-5
V: TRBV4-1
size: medium-sized
D: NA
CDR3: CASSPEDSPRETQYF
DNA: TGCGCCAGCAGCCCTGAGGACAGCCCACGTGAGACCCAGTACTTC

J: TRBJ2-2
V: TRBV6-5
size: NA
D: NA
CDR3: CATIVGSNTGELFF
DNA: TGTGCCACTATAGTGGGATCTAACACCGGGGAGCTGTTTTTT

J: TRBJ2-1
V: TRBV12-3/TRBV12-4
size: NA
D: NA
CDR3: CASSQGWNEQFF
DNA: TGTGCCAGCAGCCAAGGGTGGAATGAGCAGTTCTTC

J: TRBJ1-3
V: TRBV7-9
size: NA
D: NA
CDR3: CASSLEVATIYF
DNA: TGTGCCAGCAGCTTAGAGGTAGCCACCATATATTTT

J: TRBJ1-3
V: TRBV6-5
size: NA
D: NA
CDR3: CASSYSSGTAGNTIYF
DNA: TGTGCCAGCAGTTACTCCTCCGGGACGGCTGGAAACACCATATATTTT

J: TRBJ1-2
V: TRBV7-9
size: NA
D: NA
CDR3: CASSGGSPWDTF
DNA: TGTGCCAGCAGTGGGGGGTCACCGTGGGACACCTTC